The sequence of this TCR beta chain was determined in a study of regulatory T cells in long-lasting Graves disease. This clonotype was picked up many times. The antigen remains unidentified. Library construction for TCR beta used iRepertoire HTBI primers and Arm-PCR of CDR3 regions. How the authors handled the data: Sequenced samples collectively carried some 60 TRBV and 11 to 15 TRBJ segments. MiXCR, run by TCRdb on the multiplex PCR reads, gives a single entry per CDR3 protein. TCRdb assigned the V and J calls; the authors' analysis was not used. Altogether approximately 400,000 distinct CDR3 sequences are present, 15% to 18% being singletons, with the ten largest covering 22%. The time point here: newly diagnosed GD, antithyroid drugs for less than 3 months. Isolated PBMC RNA provided the starting material for the TCR library. Trimming cost V 0 bases and J 3 bases; bases outside gene matches: 9. Germline V lookup: CDR1 DFQATT, CDR2 SNEGSKA (reference sequence). The CDR3 runs 16 residues.

General study points: A greater number of public clonotypes (2,741) was shared by persistent patients than by new patients (about 960). Thyroid tissue went unstudied; only peripheral blood was examined. Persistent Graves' patients possessed reduced TCR diversity relative to recently diagnosed ones.

The chain is built from TRBV20-1 and TRBJ1-1; 8 bases are a match to TRBD1. The source was peripheral blood mononuclear cells (PBMCs), collected at new diagnosis, from a patient treated with antithyroid drugs. The TCR originated in a female donor with Graves disease. CDR3 bases: TGCAGTGCTAGAGATAATCGGAACAGGGGGGACACTGAAGCTTTCTTT. This gives the protein CSARDNRNRGDTEAFF.